The T cell receptor (beta chain) described here comes from a study of OX40 agonist ivuxolimab in advanced cancers. Study-level background: Patients in dose escalation had liver, melanoma, kidney or head and neck cancers.

This table comes from immunoSEQ multiplex PCR, and its TCRdb copy is limited to in-frame clones, with some not included. The table has over 80,000 clones, 86% seen once. Concerning this clone: Its antigen is still unknown.

Study-wide findings and caveats: Relative to CD4+, CD8+ T cells held more expanded clones on average. Compared with others, partial responders at 0.1-3.0 mg/kg displayed clonal expansion among the lowest.

This CDR3 is built from 11 residues. Trimming removed 7 bases from V and 4 bases from J, with 11 bases in between. Germline CDR1 and CDR2: GTSNPN and SVGIG (reference sequence). Patients had blood sampled at baseline and again on cycle 4 day 1 and cycle 7 day 1. This receptor was obtained from an adult with an advanced solid tumor such as melanoma, head and neck, liver or kidney cancer. This chain links TRBV30 with TRBJ2-7; no clear D. The sample here was CD4+ or CD8+ T cells sorted from blood, taken in a trial of the OX40 agonist ivuxolimab. The CDR3 coding sequence is TGTGCCTCCGAGACTTGGTACGAGCAGTACTTC. The encoded protein is CASETWYEQYF.